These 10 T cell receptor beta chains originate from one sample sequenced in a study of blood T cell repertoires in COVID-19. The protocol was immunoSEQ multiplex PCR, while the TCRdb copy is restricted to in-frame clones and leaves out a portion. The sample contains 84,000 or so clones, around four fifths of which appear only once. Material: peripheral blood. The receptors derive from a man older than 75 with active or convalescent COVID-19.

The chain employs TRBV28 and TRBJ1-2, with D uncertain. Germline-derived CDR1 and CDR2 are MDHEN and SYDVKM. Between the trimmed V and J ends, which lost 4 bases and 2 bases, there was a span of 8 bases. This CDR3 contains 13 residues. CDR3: CASSYPSNYGYTF. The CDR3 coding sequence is TGTGCCAGCAGTTATCCCTCCAACTATGGCTACACCTTC.

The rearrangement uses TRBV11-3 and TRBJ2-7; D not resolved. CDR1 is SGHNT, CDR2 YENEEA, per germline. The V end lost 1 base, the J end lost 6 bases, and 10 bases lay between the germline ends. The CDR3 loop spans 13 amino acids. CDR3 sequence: CASSLAGSAEQYF. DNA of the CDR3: TGTGCCAGCAGCTTAGCCGGGTCCGCCGAGCAGTACTTC.

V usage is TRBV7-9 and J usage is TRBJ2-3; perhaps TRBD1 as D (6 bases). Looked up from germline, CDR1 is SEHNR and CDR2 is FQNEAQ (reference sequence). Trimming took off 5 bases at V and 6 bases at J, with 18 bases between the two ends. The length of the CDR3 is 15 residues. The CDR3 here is CASSITQGRSDTQYF. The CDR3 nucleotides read TGTGCCAGCAGCATTACCCAGGGGAGATCGGATACGCAGTATTTT.

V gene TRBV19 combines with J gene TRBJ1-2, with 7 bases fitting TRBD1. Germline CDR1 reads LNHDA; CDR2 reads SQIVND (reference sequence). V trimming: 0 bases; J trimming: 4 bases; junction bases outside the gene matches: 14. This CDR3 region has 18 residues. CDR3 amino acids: CASSIDGRGLGTLYGYTF. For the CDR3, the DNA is TGTGCCAGTAGTATAGATGGCAGGGGGTTGGGTACCCTCTATGGCTACACCTTC.

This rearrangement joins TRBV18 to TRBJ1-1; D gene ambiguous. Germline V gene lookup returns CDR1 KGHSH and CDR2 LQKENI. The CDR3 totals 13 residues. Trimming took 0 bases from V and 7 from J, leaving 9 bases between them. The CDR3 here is CASSPPRVIEAFF. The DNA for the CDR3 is TGTGCCAGCTCACCACCGCGGGTAATTGAAGCTTTCTTT.

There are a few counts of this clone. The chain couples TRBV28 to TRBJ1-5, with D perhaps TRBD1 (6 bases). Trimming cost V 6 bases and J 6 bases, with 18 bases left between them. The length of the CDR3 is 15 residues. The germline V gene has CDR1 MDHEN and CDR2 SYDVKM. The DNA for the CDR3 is TGTGCCAGCAGGGGTGGGGACAAGCCCTCTCAGCCCCAGCATTTT. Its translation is CASRGGDKPSQPQHF. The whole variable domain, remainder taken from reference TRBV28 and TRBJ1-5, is DVKVTQSSRYLVKRTGEKVFLECVQDMDHENMFWYRQDPGLGLRLIYFSYDVKMKEKGDIPEGYSVSREKKERFSLILESASTNQTSMYLCASRGGDKPSQPQHFGDGTRLSIL.

The CDR3 DNA follows: TGTGCCAGCAGCTTAACAAGACTAGCGGGGGGACCCCCTCAAGAGACCCAGTACTTC. This encodes CASSLTRLAGGPPQETQYF. This rearrangement joins TRBV7-3 to TRBJ2-5, with 13 bases matching TRBD2. Trimming removed 0 bases from V and 2 bases from J; junction bases left unmatched: 9. CDR1 and CDR2 (germline): SGHTA, FQGTGA. This CDR3 has 19 amino acids. Drawing the rest from reference TRBV7-3 and TRBJ2-5, the complete variable domain is GAGVSQTPSNKVTEKGKYVELRCDPISGHTALYWYRQSLGQGPEFLIYFQGTGAADDSGLPNDRFFAVRPEGSVSTLKIQRTERGDSAVYLCASSLTRLAGGPPQETQYFGPGTRLLVL.

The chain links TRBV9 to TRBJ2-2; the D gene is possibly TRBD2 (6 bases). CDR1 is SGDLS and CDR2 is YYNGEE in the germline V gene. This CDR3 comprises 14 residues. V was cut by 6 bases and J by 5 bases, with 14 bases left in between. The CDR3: CASTRLVGTGELFF. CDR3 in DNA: TGTGCCAGCACCCGACTAGTTGGGACCGGGGAGCTGTTTTTT.

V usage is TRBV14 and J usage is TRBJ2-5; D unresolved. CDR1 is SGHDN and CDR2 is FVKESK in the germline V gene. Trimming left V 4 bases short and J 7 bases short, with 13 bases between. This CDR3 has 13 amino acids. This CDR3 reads CASSPSRTGTQYF. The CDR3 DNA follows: TGTGCCAGCAGCCCCTCGCGAACCGGGACCCAGTACTTC.

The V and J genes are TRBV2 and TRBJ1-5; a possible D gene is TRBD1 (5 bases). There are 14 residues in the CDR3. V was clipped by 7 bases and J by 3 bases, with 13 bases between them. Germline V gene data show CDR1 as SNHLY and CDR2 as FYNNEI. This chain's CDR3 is CASTLGAYNQPQHF. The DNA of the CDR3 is TGTGCCAGCACTTTAGGGGCCTACAATCAGCCCCAGCATTTT.